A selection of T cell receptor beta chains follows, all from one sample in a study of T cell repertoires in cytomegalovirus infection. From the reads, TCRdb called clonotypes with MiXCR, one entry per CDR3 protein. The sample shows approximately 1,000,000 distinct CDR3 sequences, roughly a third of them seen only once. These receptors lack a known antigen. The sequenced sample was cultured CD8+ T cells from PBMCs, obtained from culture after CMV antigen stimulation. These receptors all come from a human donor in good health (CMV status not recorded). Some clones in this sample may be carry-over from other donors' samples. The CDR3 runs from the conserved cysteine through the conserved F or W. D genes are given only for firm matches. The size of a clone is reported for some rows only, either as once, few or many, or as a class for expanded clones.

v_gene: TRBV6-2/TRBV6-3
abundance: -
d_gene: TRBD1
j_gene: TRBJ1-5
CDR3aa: CASKDRGRGQPQHF
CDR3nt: TGTGCCAGCAAAGACAGGGGCCGAGGTCAGCCCCAGCATTTT

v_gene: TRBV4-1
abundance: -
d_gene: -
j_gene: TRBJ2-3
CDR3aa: CASSPEIAATDTQYF
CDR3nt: TGCGCCAGCAGTCCCGAGATAGCGGCTACAGATACGCAGTATTTT

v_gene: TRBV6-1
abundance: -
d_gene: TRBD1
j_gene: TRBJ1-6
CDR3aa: CASGQVYNSPLHF
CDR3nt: TGTGCCAGTGGACAGGTTTATAATTCACCCCTCCACTTT

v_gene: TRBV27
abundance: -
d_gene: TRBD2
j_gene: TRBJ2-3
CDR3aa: CASSFSGGAPDTQYF
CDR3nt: TGTGCCAGCAGTTTCAGCGGGGGGGCCCCAGATACGCAGTATTTT

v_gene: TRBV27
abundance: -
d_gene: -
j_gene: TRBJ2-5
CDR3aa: CASSLSPRADQETQYF
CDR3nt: TGTGCCAGCAGTTTATCACCTAGGGCCGACCAGGAGACCCAGTACTTC

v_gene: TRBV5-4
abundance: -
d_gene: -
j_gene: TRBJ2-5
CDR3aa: CASSLQRDGETQYF
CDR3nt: TGTGCCAGCAGCCTTCAAAGGGATGGAGAGACCCAGTACTTC

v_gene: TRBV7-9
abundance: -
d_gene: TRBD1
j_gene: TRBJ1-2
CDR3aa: CASTGGGDGYTF
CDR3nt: TGTGCCAGCACGGGAGGGGGCGATGGCTACACCTTC

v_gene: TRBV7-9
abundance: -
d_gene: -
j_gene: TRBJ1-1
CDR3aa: CASTSGSEAFF
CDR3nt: TGTGCCAGCACCTCCGGGAGTGAAGCTTTCTTT

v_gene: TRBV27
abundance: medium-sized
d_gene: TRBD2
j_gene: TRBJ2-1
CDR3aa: CASSLAGAYNEQFF
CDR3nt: TGTGCCAGCAGCCTAGCGGGGGCCTACAATGAGCAGTTCTTC

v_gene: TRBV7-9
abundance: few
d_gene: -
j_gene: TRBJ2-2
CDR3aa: CASSSPWGQNTGELFF
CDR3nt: TGTGCCAGCAGCTCTCCCTGGGGACAGAACACCGGGGAGCTGTTTTTT

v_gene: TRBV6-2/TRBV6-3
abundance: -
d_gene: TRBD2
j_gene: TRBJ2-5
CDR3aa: CASSYERGGGQETQYF
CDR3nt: TGTGCCAGCAGTTACGAGCGGGGGGGCGGGCAAGAGACCCAGTACTTC

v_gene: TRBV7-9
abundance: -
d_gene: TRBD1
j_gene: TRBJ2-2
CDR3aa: CASSFVTGTGGNTGELFF
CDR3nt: TGTGCCAGCAGCTTCGTTACCGGGACAGGGGGTAACACCGGGGAGCTGTTTTTT

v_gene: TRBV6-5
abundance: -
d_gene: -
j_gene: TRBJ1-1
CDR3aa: CASSYSQGTNTEAFF
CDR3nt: TGTGCCAGCAGTTACTCTCAGGGGACCAACACTGAAGCTTTCTTT

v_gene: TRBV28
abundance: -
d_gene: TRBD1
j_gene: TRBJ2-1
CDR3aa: CASSPRRTGAIYNEQFF
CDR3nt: TGTGCCAGCAGTCCGAGAAGGACAGGGGCGATCTACAATGAGCAGTTCTTC

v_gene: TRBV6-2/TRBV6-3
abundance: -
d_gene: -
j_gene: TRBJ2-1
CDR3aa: CASSYGVEGQFF
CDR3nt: TGTGCCAGCAGTTACGGAGTCGAGGGGCAGTTCTTC

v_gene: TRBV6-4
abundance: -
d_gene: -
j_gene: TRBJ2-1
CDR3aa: CASTSNRQGIDEQFF
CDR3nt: TGTGCCAGCACCTCTAATAGGCAGGGAATCGATGAGCAGTTCTTC

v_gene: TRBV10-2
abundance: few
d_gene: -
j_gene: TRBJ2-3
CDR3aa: CASGGTFSTDTQYF
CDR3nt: TGCGCCAGCGGGGGGACGTTTAGCACAGATACGCAGTATTTT

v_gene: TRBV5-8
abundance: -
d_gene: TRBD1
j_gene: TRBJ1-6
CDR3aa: CASSFQAIGQGRNSPLHF
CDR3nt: TGTGCCAGCAGTTTCCAGGCAATTGGACAGGGGCGTAATTCACCCCTCCACTTT

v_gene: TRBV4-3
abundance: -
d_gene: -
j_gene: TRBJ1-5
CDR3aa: CASSRDSFPSGNQPQHF
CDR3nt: TGCGCCAGCAGCCGCGACTCGTTCCCTTCTGGCAATCAGCCCCAGCATTTT

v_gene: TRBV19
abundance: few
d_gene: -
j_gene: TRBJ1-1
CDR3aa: CASSIGPVGEAFF
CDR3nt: TGTGCCAGTAGTATAGGACCGGTCGGTGAAGCTTTCTTT

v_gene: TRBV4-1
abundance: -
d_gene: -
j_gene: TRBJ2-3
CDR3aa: CASSQISSFSDTQYF
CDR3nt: TGCGCCAGCAGCCAAATTAGCAGCTTCTCAGATACGCAGTATTTT

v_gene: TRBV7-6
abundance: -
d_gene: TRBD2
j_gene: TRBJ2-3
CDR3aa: CASSLEAGGIQDTQYF
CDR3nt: TGTGCCAGCAGCTTAGAGGCGGGGGGGATTCAAGATACGCAGTATTTT

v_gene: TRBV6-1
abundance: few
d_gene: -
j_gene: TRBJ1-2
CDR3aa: CATTPWGGYGYTF
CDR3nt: TGTGCCACGACACCCTGGGGGGGCTATGGCTACACCTTC

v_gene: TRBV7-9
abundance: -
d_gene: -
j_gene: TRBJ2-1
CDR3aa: CASSLKAGLLGEQFF
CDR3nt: TGTGCCAGCAGCTTAAAAGCGGGCCTCCTTGGTGAGCAGTTCTTC

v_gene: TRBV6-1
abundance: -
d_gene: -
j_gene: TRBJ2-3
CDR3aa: CASSEVAPVTDTQYF
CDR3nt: TGTGCCAGCAGTGAGGTAGCGCCCGTCACAGATACGCAGTATTTT

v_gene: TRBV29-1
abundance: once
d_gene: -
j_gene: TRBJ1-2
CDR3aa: CSVDPSAYGYTF
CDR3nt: TGCAGCGTTGATCCCTCGGCGTATGGCTACACCTTC

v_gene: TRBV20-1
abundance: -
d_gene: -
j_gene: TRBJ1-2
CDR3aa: CSASMGPGYTF
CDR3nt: TGCAGTGCTAGCATGGGACCCGGCTACACCTTC

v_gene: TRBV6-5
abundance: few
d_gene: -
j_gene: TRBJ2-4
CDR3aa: CASSYSGLEAKNIQYF
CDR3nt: TGTGCCAGCAGTTACTCGGGGCTTGAAGCCAAAAACATTCAGTACTTC

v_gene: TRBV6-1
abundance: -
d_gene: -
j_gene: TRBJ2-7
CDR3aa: CASSEGFGYEQYF
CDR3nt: TGTGCCAGCAGTGAAGGGTTCGGCTACGAGCAGTACTTC

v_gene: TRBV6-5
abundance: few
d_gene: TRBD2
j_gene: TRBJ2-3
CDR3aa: CASSYVAGGSRGYTDTQYF
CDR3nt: TGTGCCAGCAGTTACGTAGCGGGGGGCTCCAGGGGGTACACAGATACGCAGTATTTT